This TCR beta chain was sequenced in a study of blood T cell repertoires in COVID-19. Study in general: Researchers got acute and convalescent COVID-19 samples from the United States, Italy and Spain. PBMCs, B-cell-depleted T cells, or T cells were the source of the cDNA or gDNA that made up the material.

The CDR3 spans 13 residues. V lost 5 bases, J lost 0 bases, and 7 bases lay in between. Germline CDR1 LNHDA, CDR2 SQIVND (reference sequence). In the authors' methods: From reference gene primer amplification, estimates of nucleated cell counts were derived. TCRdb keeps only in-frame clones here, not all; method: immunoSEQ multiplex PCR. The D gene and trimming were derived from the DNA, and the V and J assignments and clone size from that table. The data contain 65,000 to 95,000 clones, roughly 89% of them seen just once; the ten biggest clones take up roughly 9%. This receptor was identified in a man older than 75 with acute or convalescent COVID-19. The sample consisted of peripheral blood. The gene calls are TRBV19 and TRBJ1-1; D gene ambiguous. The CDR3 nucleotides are TGTGCCAGTAGTCAATTCATGAACACTGAAGCTTTCTTT. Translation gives CASSQFMNTEAFF. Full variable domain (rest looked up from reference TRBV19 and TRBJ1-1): DGGITQSPKYLFRKEGQNVTLSCEQNLNHDAMYWYRQDPGQGLRLIYYSQIVNDFQKGDIAEGYSVSREKKESFPLTVTSAQKNPTAFYLCASSQFMNTEAFFGQGTRLTVV.